These T cell receptor beta chains were read from a single sample in a study of identifying expanded T cells in peripheral blood. TCRdb's copy holds only in-frame clones and misses some; the assay was immunoSEQ multiplex PCR. The sample lists 100,000 to 150,000 clones; around four fifths were seen once. The sample consisted of blood. Receptors originate from a person aged 18 to 70 in good health. CDR3s include the opening cysteine and the closing phenylalanine or tryptophan. A D gene is named only where the DNA matches it firmly. Clone size, where shown, is once, few, many, or a class for clones that have expanded.

CDR3aa: CASSLQGFNTDTQYF
CDR3nt: TGTGCCAGCAGCTTGCAGGGTTTTAATACAGATACGCAGTATTTT
v_gene: TRBV7-9
d_gene: NA
abundance: NA
j_gene: TRBJ2-3

CDR3aa: CSVERRTERDRGVLGTEAFF
CDR3nt: TGCAGCGTTGAAAGGAGGACGGAGCGGGACAGGGGGGTTCTGGGGACTGAAGCTTTCTTT
v_gene: TRBV29-1
d_gene: TRBD1
abundance: NA
j_gene: TRBJ1-1

CDR3aa: CASSYSELEAFF
CDR3nt: TGTGCCAGCAGTTACTCCGAACTAGAAGCTTTCTTT
v_gene: TRBV6-6
d_gene: NA
abundance: NA
j_gene: TRBJ1-1

CDR3aa: CASSLQGSYNEQFF
CDR3nt: TGTGCCAGCAGCCTACAGGGGTCCTACAATGAGCAGTTCTTC
v_gene: TRBV6-1
d_gene: TRBD1
abundance: NA
j_gene: TRBJ2-1

CDR3aa: CASSSGSYEQYF
CDR3nt: TGTGCCAGCAGCTCGGGGTCGTACGAGCAGTACTTC
v_gene: TRBV5-6
d_gene: NA
abundance: NA
j_gene: TRBJ2-7

CDR3aa: CASSPGQGTNEKLFF
CDR3nt: TGTGCCAGCAGTCCGGGACAGGGAACTAATGAAAAACTGTTTTTT
v_gene: TRBV5-4
d_gene: TRBD1
abundance: NA
j_gene: TRBJ1-4

CDR3aa: CATSRVGGYEQYF
CDR3nt: TGTGCCACCTCAAGGGTAGGAGGGTACGAGCAGTACTTC
v_gene: TRBV6-5
d_gene: NA
abundance: NA
j_gene: TRBJ2-7

CDR3aa: CASSMGQQLGNEQFF
CDR3nt: TGTGCCAGTAGTATGGGACAGCAGTTAGGCAATGAGCAGTTCTTC
v_gene: TRBV19
d_gene: TRBD1
abundance: NA
j_gene: TRBJ2-1

CDR3aa: CASGGWTGTTEAFF
CDR3nt: TGTGCCAGCGGGGGGTGGACAGGGACGACTGAAGCTTTCTTT
v_gene: TRBV2
d_gene: TRBD1
abundance: NA
j_gene: TRBJ1-1

CDR3aa: CASSSNNNYGYTF
CDR3nt: TGTGCCAGCAGTTCCAACAATAACTATGGCTACACCTTC
v_gene: TRBV6-6
d_gene: NA
abundance: NA
j_gene: TRBJ1-2

CDR3aa: CASSTDRGYNEQFF
CDR3nt: TGTGCCAGCAGCACGGACAGGGGGTACAATGAGCAGTTCTTC
v_gene: TRBV7-2
d_gene: TRBD1
abundance: NA
j_gene: TRBJ2-1

CDR3aa: CASSLGGTFTEAFF
CDR3nt: TGTGCCAGCAGTTTGGGAGGGACCTTTACTGAAGCTTTCTTT
v_gene: TRBV27
d_gene: NA
abundance: NA
j_gene: TRBJ1-1

CDR3aa: CASSTGDKSTDTQYF
CDR3nt: TGTGCCAGTAGTACGGGCGACAAGAGCACAGATACGCAGTATTTT
v_gene: TRBV19
d_gene: NA
abundance: once
j_gene: TRBJ2-3

CDR3aa: CSVVGQGAGGELFF
CDR3nt: TGCAGCGTTGTGGGACAGGGGGCAGGCGGGGAGCTGTTTTTT
v_gene: TRBV29-1
d_gene: TRBD1
abundance: few
j_gene: TRBJ2-2

CDR3aa: CAVTSGGPEAAQYF
CDR3nt: TGTGCTGTGACTAGCGGGGGGCCGGAGGCCGCGCAGTATTTT
v_gene: TRBV19
d_gene: TRBD2
abundance: NA
j_gene: TRBJ2-3

CDR3aa: CASSPGAPIYEQYF
CDR3nt: TGTGCCAGCTCCCCCGGGGCCCCTATTTACGAGCAGTACTTC
v_gene: TRBV11-2
d_gene: NA
abundance: NA
j_gene: TRBJ2-7

CDR3aa: CASSLGPNYGYTF
CDR3nt: TGCGCCAGCAGCTTGGGACCGAACTATGGCTACACCTTC
v_gene: TRBV5-1
d_gene: NA
abundance: NA
j_gene: TRBJ1-2

CDR3aa: CASSPTSGHQYF
CDR3nt: TGTGCCAGCAGTCCCACAAGCGGGCACCAGTACTTC
v_gene: TRBV2
d_gene: NA
abundance: NA
j_gene: TRBJ2-5